A selection of T cell receptor beta chains follows, all from one sample in a study of T cell changes during pregnancy in multiple sclerosis. Produced via immunoSEQ multiplex PCR; TCRdb's table is partial and in-frame only. The sample records fewer than 30,000 clones, about 90% being singletons. The sample here was CD8+ T cells from peripheral blood mononuclear cells, taken in the second trimester of pregnancy. The receptors here all came from a female donor with multiple sclerosis, enrolled in a pregnancy study. The CDR3 runs from the conserved cysteine through the conserved F or W. The D gene is left open where the match is weak. Size is omitted from some rows. Given values are once, few, many or a class for expanded clones.

size: -; D: TRBD1; V: TRBV5-6; J: TRBJ2-7; DNA: TGTGCCAGCAGCGAGCCGGGACAGGGTCTCTACGAGCAGTACTTC; CDR3: CASSEPGQGLYEQYF
size: few; D: TRBD1; V: TRBV5-4; J: TRBJ1-1; DNA: TGTGCCAGCAGCTCCACAGGGGCATACACTGAAGCTTTCTTT; CDR3: CASSSTGAYTEAFF
size: -; D: TRBD2; V: TRBV9; J: TRBJ2-7; DNA: TGTGCCAGCAGCGTATTTGCTCGTAGGGAGGGCGAGCAGTACTTC; CDR3: CASSVFARREGEQYF
size: -; D: TRBD1; V: TRBV19; J: TRBJ1-5; DNA: TGTGCCAGTATGGGACAGGGGGCGAGACGGAATCAGCCCCAGCATTTT; CDR3: CASMGQGARRNQPQHF
size: -; D: TRBD1; V: TRBV7-8; J: TRBJ2-3; DNA: TGTGCCAGCAGCAGAGACAGGGCAGATACGCAGTATTTT; CDR3: CASSRDRADTQYF
size: -; D: -; V: TRBV13; J: TRBJ1-5; DNA: TGTGCCAGCAGCTTAGAAGGGGGGGGTGGAAATCAGCCCCAGCATTTT; CDR3: CASSLEGGGGNQPQHF
size: -; D: -; V: TRBV15; J: TRBJ1-1; DNA: TGTGCCACCAGCAGCGGGGGGGAGAACACTGAAGCTTTCTTT; CDR3: CATSSGGENTEAFF
size: -; D: -; V: TRBV4-2; J: TRBJ1-2; DNA: TGTGCCAGCAGCCCGATCGGGCAGGGGTATGGCTACACCTTC; CDR3: CASSPIGQGYGYTF
size: -; D: -; V: TRBV19; J: TRBJ2-1; DNA: TGTGCCAGTAGTAGCCGGAGGGGACGGACACAGGCCTACAATGAGCAGTTCTTC; CDR3: CASSSRRGRTQAYNEQFF
size: -; D: -; V: TRBV6-5; J: TRBJ2-3; DNA: TGTGCCAGCAGTTACCGGAGGGGGGGTACAGATACGCAGTATTTT; CDR3: CASSYRRGGTDTQYF
size: -; D: TRBD1; V: TRBV18; J: TRBJ2-7; DNA: TGTGCCAGCTCACCACGGGGACAGGGGGCCGAGCAGTACTTC; CDR3: CASSPRGQGAEQYF